This T cell receptor (beta chain) was retrieved from a study of T cell changes during pregnancy in multiple sclerosis. The assay was immunoSEQ multiplex PCR, and TCRdb's table has in-frame clones only and misses some. The sample lists tens of thousands of clones; roughly nine tenths were seen once. Germline CDR1 is SGHRS and CDR2 is YFSETQ. This CDR3 has 15 amino acids. V was pared by 0 bases and J by 5 bases, with 4 bases of the junction left unmatched. The V call is TRBV5-1, the J call TRBJ2-1; 8 bases line up with TRBD2. The TCR originated in a female donor in good health, enrolled as a control in a pregnancy study. Sequencing was performed on peripheral blood, taken in the third trimester of pregnancy. CDR3 sequence: CASSLVSGMNNEQFF. CDR3 nucleotides: TGCGCCAGCAGCTTGGTTAGCGGGATGAACAATGAGCAGTTCTTC. The whole variable domain, remainder taken from reference TRBV5-1 and TRBJ2-1, is KAGVTQTPRYLIKTRGQQVTLSCSPISGHRSVSWYQQTPGQGLQFLFEYFSETQRNKGNFPGRFSGRQFSNSRSEMNVSTLELGDSALYLCASSLVSGMNNEQFFGPGTRLTVL.